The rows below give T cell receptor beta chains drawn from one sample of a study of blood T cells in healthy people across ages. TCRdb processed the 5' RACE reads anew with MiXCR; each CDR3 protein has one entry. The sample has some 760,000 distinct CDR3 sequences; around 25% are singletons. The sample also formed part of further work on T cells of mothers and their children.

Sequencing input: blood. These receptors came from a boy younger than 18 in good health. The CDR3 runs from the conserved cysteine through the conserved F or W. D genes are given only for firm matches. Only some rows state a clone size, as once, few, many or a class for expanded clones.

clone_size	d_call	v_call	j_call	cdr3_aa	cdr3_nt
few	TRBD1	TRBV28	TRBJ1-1	CASSPRQGASEAFF	TGTGCCAGCAGTCCTCGACAGGGGGCGTCTGAAGCTTTCTTT
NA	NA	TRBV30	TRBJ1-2	CAWSPDNYGYTF	TGTGCCTGGAGTCCTGATAACTATGGCTACACCTTC
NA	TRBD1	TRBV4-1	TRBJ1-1	CASSVGQGAGEAFF	TGCGCCAGCAGTGTTGGACAGGGGGCAGGTGAAGCTTTCTTT
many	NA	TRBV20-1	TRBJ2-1	CSAAAVHNEQFF	TGCAGTGCGGCAGCGGTGCACAATGAGCAGTTCTTC
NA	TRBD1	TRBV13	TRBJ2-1	CASSFDRDEQFF	TGTGCCAGCAGCTTCGACAGGGATGAGCAGTTCTTC
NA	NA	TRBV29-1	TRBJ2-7	CSVEGAESYEQYF	TGCAGCGTTGAAGGGGCCGAGAGCTACGAGCAGTACTTC
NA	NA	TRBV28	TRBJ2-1	CASSGVGEQFF	TGTGCCAGCAGTGGGGTCGGAGAGCAGTTCTTC
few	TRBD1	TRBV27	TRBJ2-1	CASSSYRDRNEQFF	TGTGCCAGCAGTAGTTACCGGGACAGGAATGAGCAGTTCTTC
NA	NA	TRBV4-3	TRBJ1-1	CASSQGWNTEAFF	TGCGCCAGCAGCCAAGGCTGGAACACTGAAGCTTTCTTT
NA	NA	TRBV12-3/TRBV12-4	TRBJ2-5	CASSPHGGLQETQYF	TGTGCCAGCAGTCCCCATGGGGGCCTCCAAGAGACCCAGTACTTC
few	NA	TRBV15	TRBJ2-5	CATSRDRAAETQYF	TGTGCCACCAGCAGAGATAGGGCAGCAGAGACCCAGTACTTC
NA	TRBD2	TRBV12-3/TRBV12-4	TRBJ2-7	CASSLRSGGQYEQYF	TGTGCCAGCAGTTTAAGAAGCGGGGGGCAATACGAGCAGTACTTC